This entry concerns a single TCR beta chain. Its cognate antigen is unknown. This sample was taken from a study of graft-versus-host responses after intestinal transplantation. Study at large: All of the recipients had induction that used anti-thymocyte globulin, then tacrolimus and steroids for 2 to 3 years.

Clones were read by immunoSEQ multiplex PCR, and TCRdb kept only the in-frame ones, dropping some. The repertoire holds 80,000 to 100,000 clones, 90% to 95% seen once, with 0.15% to 0.2% in the top ten. With V trimmed by 8 bases and J by 3 bases, 9 bases remained unmatched. The germline V gene encodes CDR1 MNHEY and CDR2 SMNVEV (reference sequence). The CDR3 is 15 amino acids. The chain has TRBV27 and TRBJ2-5, with 10 bases lining up with TRBD1. The source is a human donor who received an intestinal transplant. Material: unstimulated CD4+ T cells sorted from spleen or lymph node cells, obtained before intestinal transplant. Here the CDR3 reads CASWRPGTGEETQYF. CDR3 DNA sequence: TGTGCCAGCTGGCGCCCAGGGACAGGGGAAGAGACCCAGTACTTC.